The 20 T cell receptor beta chains given below trace back to one sample, sequenced in a study of CD8 T cells in ankylosing spondylitis. TCRdb re-derived calls from the 5' RACE reads in MiXCR, one entry per CDR3 protein. The sample has approximately 350,000 distinct CDR3 sequences; 20% to 25% are singletons. Sample: blood, either unsorted or a sorted T cell fraction (not recorded which). These receptors were taken from a male donor with ankylosing spondylitis or in good health (not recorded which).

In this sample, this clonotype turned up a few times. This chain uses TRBV29-1 with TRBJ1-2, with D maybe TRBD1 (5 bases). Germline assignment: CDR1 SQVTM and CDR2 ANQGSEA. There are 12 residues in the CDR3. V shed 5 bases and J shed 4 bases, with 11 bases lying between them. Written as DNA, the CDR3 is TGCAGCGTTCTTCTGGGACCCTATGGCTACACCTTC. Translating it yields CSVLLGPYGYTF.

The J gene is TRBJ2-2, the V gene TRBV7-8; the match to TRBD1 covers 8 bases. CDR3 length: 14 residues. The J segment lost 6 bases and the V segment lost 5 bases, leaving 5 bases of the junction unmatched. Germline loops: CDR1 SGHVS, CDR2 FQNEAQ. The CDR3 bases are TGTGCCAGCAGCAAGGACAGGGCCCCCGGGGAGCTGTTTTTT. Translating gives CASSKDRAPGELFF.

The V gene is TRBV20-1, the J gene TRBJ2-1; 8 bases are a match to TRBD2. Germline V gene data show CDR1 as DFQATT and CDR2 as SNEGSKA (reference sequence). V lost 0 bases to trimming and J lost 2 bases; unmatched junction nucleotides: 6. The CDR3 contains 16 residues. The CDR3 loop is CSARDMDGRAYNEQFF. CDR3 DNA: TGCAGTGCTAGAGATATGGACGGGAGGGCCTACAATGAGCAGTTCTTC.

This clonotype showed up just a few times. V is TRBV2 and J is TRBJ1-4; the D gene is possibly TRBD1 (6 bases). The V end was cut by 3 bases, the J end by 3 bases, with 11 bases between. The germline gives CDR1 SNHLY, CDR2 FYNNEI. The CDR3 length is 15 residues. The CDR3 protein is CASSDADSANEKLFF. The CDR3 bases are TGTGCCAGCAGTGATGCGGACAGCGCTAATGAAAAACTGTTTTTT.

This sequence joins TRBV12-3 or TRBV12-4 and TRBJ1-5; no clear D gene. The V end was cut by 6 bases, the J end by 7 bases, with 13 bases between. The CDR3 has 13 amino acids. CDR3 residues: CASRLSEAQPQHF. In DNA form, the CDR3 reads TGTGCCAGCAGGCTATCAGAGGCCCAGCCCCAGCATTTT.

This clonotype turned up a few times. This sequence joins TRBV12-5 and TRBJ2-7; 12 bases are shared with TRBD2. Germline V gives CDR1 LGHNT, CDR2 FRNRAP. Trimming cost V 6 bases and J 0 bases; bases outside gene matches: 15. This CDR3 comprises 19 residues. CDR3 coding DNA: TGTGCTAGTGGCCCCGCCAGGGGACTAGCGGGTTTAAGCTCCTACGAGCAGTACTTC. Encoded protein: CASGPARGLAGLSSYEQYF.

The chain combines TRBV15 with TRBJ2-6, with a possible D match to TRBD2 (6 bases). This CDR3 comprises 16 residues. Germline V lookup: CDR1 LNHNV, CDR2 YYDKDF (reference sequence). Trimming left V 3 bases short and J 2 bases short, with 11 bases between. The CDR3 region has the DNA TGTGCCACCAGCAGTGGAGGGGCCACTGGGGCCAACGTCCTGACTTTC. Its translation: CATSSGGATGANVLTF.

This clonotype was seen a handful of times. The V and J genes are TRBV6-1 and TRBJ2-4; tentative D call: TRBD1 (6 bases). Trimming removed 1 base from V and 8 bases from J, with 9 bases in between. Germline assignment: CDR1 MNHNS and CDR2 SASEGT. This CDR3 region has 13 residues. The CDR3 sequence: CASSEVDSDIQYF. CDR3 nucleotide sequence: TGTGCCAGCAGTGAAGTGGACAGTGACATTCAGTACTTC.

The V call is TRBV29-1, the J call TRBJ2-2; 7 bases agree with TRBD1. The CDR3 loop spans 13 amino acids. Germline V lookup: CDR1 SQVTM, CDR2 ANQGSEA. V was clipped by 7 bases and J by 3 bases; unmatched bases: 5. CDR3 nucleotides: TGCAGCGGCCGGGACAGATACACCGGGGAGCTGTTTTTT. Translation gives CSGRDRYTGELFF.

The genes are TRBV27 and TRBJ1-6, with D perhaps TRBD1 (5 bases). V was pared by 6 bases and J by 6 bases, with 12 bases between. The CDR3 has 14 amino acids. Germline CDR1 is MNHEY and CDR2 is SMNVEV (reference sequence). This chain's CDR3 is CASRRGLVNSPLHF. The CDR3 coding sequence is TGTGCCAGCAGAAGGGGACTAGTTAATTCACCCCTCCACTTT.

This chain connects TRBV12-3 or TRBV12-4 to TRBJ2-3, with D unresolved. Between the trimmed V and J ends, which lost 7 bases and 6 bases, there was a span of 11 bases. This CDR3 is built from 12 residues. CDR3 bases: TGTGCCAGCAACCTTTTTGGGGATACGCAGTATTTT. Its translation is CASNLFGDTQYF.

This chain links TRBV3-1 with TRBJ2-7; unclear D gene. V was shortened by 0 bases and J by 3 bases, with 9 bases between the two germline ends. This CDR3 comprises 14 residues. From germline, CDR1 is LGHDT and CDR2 YNNKEL (reference sequence). In DNA, the CDR3 is TGTGCCAGCAGCCAAGATGAATCTTACTACGAGCAGTACTTC. Translating it yields CASSQDESYYEQYF.

This clonotype was seen a handful of times. V is TRBV29-1 and J is TRBJ2-7; no clear D. The CDR3 runs 11 residues. Germline V gene lookup returns CDR1 SQVTM and CDR2 ANQGSEA. Trimming removed 1 base from V and 3 bases from J, with 4 bases in between. Written as DNA, the CDR3 is TGCAGCGTTGAAGTTAACTACGAGCAGTACTTC. Translation: CSVEVNYEQYF.

Worth noting for this clonotype: The junction shows a germline mismatch at one end, possibly a read error. This chain connects TRBV27 to TRBJ1-2; TRBD1 is a possible D gene (5 bases). Germline CDR1 reads MNHEY; CDR2 reads SMNVEV (reference sequence). CDR3 length: 13 residues. CDR3 sequence (DNA): TGCACCAGCAGTCCGTACAGGATGTATGGCTACACCTTC. Encoded protein: CTSSPYRMYGYTF.

This sequence joins TRBV2 and TRBJ2-2; D unresolved. The CDR3 covers 16 residues. Per the germline V gene, CDR1 is SNHLY and CDR2 is FYNNEI. Between the trimmed V and J ends, which lost 1 base and 1 base, there was a span of 10 bases. The CDR3 loop is CASSEVGSGNTGELFF. As DNA, the CDR3 is TGTGCCAGCAGTGAAGTGGGTTCCGGGAACACCGGGGAGCTGTTTTTT.

V usage is TRBV10-2 and J usage is TRBJ2-7, with TRBD2 identical over 11 bases. The junction had 12 bases not matched to a gene; V was cut back by 6 bases and J by 2 bases. Looked up from germline, CDR1 is WSHSY and CDR2 is SAAADI. The CDR3 loop spans 17 amino acids. The CDR3 DNA follows: TGCGCCAGCAGCGGCTCCCGACTAGCGGGGACCGCCTACGAGCAGTACTTC. Translated: CASSGSRLAGTAYEQYF.

The rearrangement links TRBV20-1 to TRBJ2-1; no clear D gene. The CDR3 runs to 11 residues. Germline lookup yields CDR1 DFQATT and CDR2 SNEGSKA (reference sequence). The V end was cut by 5 bases, the J end by 8 bases, with 10 bases between. The CDR3 reads CSALSVDEQFF. The CDR3 region has the DNA TGCAGTGCTCTCTCCGTTGATGAGCAGTTCTTC.

This sequence joins TRBV7-9 and TRBJ2-3, with 8 bases aligning to TRBD1. Trimming removed 5 bases from V and 9 bases from J; junction bases left unmatched: 7. CDR3 length: 13 residues. Germline-derived CDR1 and CDR2 are SEHNR and FQNEAQ (reference sequence). The CDR3 is CASSPTGGMTQYF. CDR3 coding DNA: TGTGCCAGCAGCCCCACAGGGGGTATGACGCAGTATTTT.

This clonotype was observed a handful of times. This rearrangement joins TRBV29-1 to TRBJ2-7; 7 bases agree with TRBD2. This CDR3 region has 17 residues. Looked up from germline, CDR1 is SQVTM and CDR2 is ANQGSEA. The junction had 18 bases not matched to a gene; V was cut back by 0 bases and J by 7 bases. The chain's CDR3 is CSVEDGGSGGPFGEQYF. CDR3 coding DNA: TGCAGCGTTGAAGATGGGGGGTCGGGGGGACCCTTTGGGGAGCAGTACTTC.

In DNA form, the CDR3 reads TGTGCCAGCAGCTTGGCCCTTTCCAGCGGGGAGCTGTTTTTT. It translates to CASSLALSSGELFF. The chain employs TRBV5-6 and TRBJ2-2; D ambiguous. Trimming pared 0 bases from V and 7 bases from J, leaving 10 bases between. Per the germline V gene, CDR1 is SGHDT and CDR2 is YYEEEE. The CDR3 has 14 amino acids.